These 6 T cell receptor beta chains were sequenced from one sample in a study of Graves' ophthalmopathy and Graves' hyperthyroidism. Transcripts of RNA were the source for amplifying TCR beta CDR3 regions. The library came from an HTBI-primed first-round RT-PCR and a second-round multiplex PCR. One entry per CDR3 protein, called by TCRdb with MiXCR from the multiplex PCR reads. The sample lists 260,000 or so distinct CDR3 sequences, around 50% occurring once. Material: peripheral blood. The source of these receptors is an adult man with Graves' ophthalmopathy.

The chain links TRBV20-1 to TRBJ2-7, with 8 bases lining up with TRBD1. The CDR3 is made up of 14 amino acids. The V segment lost 3 bases and the J segment 2 bases; nucleotides outside the gene matches: 6. Germline-derived CDR1 and CDR2 are DFQATT and SNEGSKA (reference sequence). The CDR3 DNA reads as TGCAGTGCTAGCGTCGGGACAGGAGCCTACGAGCAGTACTTC. Translating it yields CSASVGTGAYEQYF.

This clonotype occurred a few times. This chain connects TRBV5-1 to TRBJ1-1, with TRBD1 matching over 9 bases. Germline CDR1 reads SGHRS; CDR2 reads YFSETQ. The junction had 8 bases not matched to a gene; V was cut back by 4 bases and J by 1 base. The CDR3 loop spans 16 amino acids. CDR3 sequence (DNA): TGCGCCAGCAGCCAGGGACAGGGTTTTGGGAACACTGAAGCTTTCTTT. Its translation: CASSQGQGFGNTEAFF.

This chain connects TRBV19 to TRBJ2-7; unclear D gene. V was cut by 5 bases and J by 0 bases, with 8 bases left in between. The CDR3 covers 13 residues. Germline-derived CDR1 and CDR2 are LNHDA and SQIVND (reference sequence). CDR3 DNA sequence: TGTGCCAGTAGTCCGCCGATCTCCTACGAGCAGTACTTC. This translates into CASSPPISYEQYF.

The chain joins TRBV5-6 to TRBJ1-2; D is ambiguous. The CDR3 is 12 residues long. V lost 3 bases, J lost 6 bases, and 9 bases lay in between. The germline CDR1 and CDR2 sequences are SGHDT and YYEEEE. CDR3 nucleotides: TGTGCCAGCAGCTCCGCGGGGAATGGCTACACCTTC. Its translation is CASSSAGNGYTF.

This sequence joins TRBV24-1 and TRBJ2-7, with TRBD1 as a possible D gene (6 bases). Germline CDR1 KGHDR, CDR2 SFDVKD. V was shortened by 2 bases and J by 2 bases, with 12 bases between the two germline ends. CDR3 length: 15 residues. The CDR3 nucleotides read TGTGCCACCAGTGATTCGGCCGGGACAACCTACGAGCAGTACTTC. Its translation: CATSDSAGTTYEQYF.

The rearrangement joins TRBV25-1 to TRBJ2-5, with 10 bases identical to TRBD2. The J segment lost 11 bases and the V segment lost 3 bases, leaving 24 bases of the junction unmatched. The CDR3 runs 19 residues. The germline V gene encodes CDR1 MGHDK and CDR2 SYGVNS. The CDR3 nucleotides are TGTGCCAGCAGTGAGTGGGAACTAGCGGGATTAGTGGGGCGCGATGAGCAGTACTTC. Its translation is CASSEWELAGLVGRDEQYF.